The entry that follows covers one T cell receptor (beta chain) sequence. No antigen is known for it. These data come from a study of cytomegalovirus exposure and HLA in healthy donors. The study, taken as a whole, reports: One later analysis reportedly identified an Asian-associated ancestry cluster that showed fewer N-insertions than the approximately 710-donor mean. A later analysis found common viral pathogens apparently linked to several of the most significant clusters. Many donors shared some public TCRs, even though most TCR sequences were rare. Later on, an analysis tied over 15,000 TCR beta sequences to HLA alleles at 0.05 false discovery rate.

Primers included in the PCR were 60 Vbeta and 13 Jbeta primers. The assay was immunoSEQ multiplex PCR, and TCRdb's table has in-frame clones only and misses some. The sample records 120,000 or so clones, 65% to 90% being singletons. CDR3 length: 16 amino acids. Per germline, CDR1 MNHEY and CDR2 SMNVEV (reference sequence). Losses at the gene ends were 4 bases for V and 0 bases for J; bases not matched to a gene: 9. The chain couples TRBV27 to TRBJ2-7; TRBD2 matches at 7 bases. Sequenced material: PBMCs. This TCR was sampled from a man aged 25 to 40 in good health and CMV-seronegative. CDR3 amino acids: CASSSLGGMTSYEQYF. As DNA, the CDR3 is TGTGCCAGCAGTTCACTCGGGGGGATGACCTCCTACGAGCAGTACTTC.